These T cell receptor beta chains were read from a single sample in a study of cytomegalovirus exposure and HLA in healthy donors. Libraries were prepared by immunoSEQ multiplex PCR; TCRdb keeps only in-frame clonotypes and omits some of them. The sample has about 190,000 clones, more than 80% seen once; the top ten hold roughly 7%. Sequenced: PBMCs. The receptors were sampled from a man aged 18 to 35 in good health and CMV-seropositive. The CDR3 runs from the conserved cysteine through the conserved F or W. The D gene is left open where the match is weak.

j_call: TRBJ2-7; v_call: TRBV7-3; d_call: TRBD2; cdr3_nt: TGTGCCAGCAGTATGGGGCTAGCGGGAGAGGAGCAGTACTTC; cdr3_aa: CASSMGLAGEEQYF
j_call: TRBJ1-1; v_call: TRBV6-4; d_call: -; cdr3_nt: TGTGCCAGCAGTCTGGGGAAAGGAGGGACTGAAGCTTTCTTT; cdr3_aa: CASSLGKGGTEAFF
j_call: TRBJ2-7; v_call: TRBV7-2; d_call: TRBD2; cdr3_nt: TGTGCCAGCAGCCCCGGGGACTACCCGGTGGGGCAGTACTTC; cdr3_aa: CASSPGDYPVGQYF
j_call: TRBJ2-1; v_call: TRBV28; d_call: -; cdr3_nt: TGTGCCAGCAGTCTCTCCTACAATGAGCAGTTCTTC; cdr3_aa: CASSLSYNEQFF
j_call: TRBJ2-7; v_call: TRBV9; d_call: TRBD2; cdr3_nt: TGTGCCAGCAGCGTTGGTACTAGCGGGAGGGCGTCTGAGCAGTACTTC; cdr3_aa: CASSVGTSGRASEQYF
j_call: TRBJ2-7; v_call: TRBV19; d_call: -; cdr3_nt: TGTGCCAGTAGTATAGACGGCGGTCGCGAGCAGTACTTC; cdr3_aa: CASSIDGGREQYF
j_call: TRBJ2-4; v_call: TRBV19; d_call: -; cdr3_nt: TGTGCCAGTAGTATTCAGGAGTGGGCGGGCGTAAACATTCAGTACTTC; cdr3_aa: CASSIQEWAGVNIQYF
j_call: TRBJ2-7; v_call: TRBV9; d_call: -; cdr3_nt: TGTGCCAGCAGCCTAGACTTGGTTTCCTACGAGCAGTACTTC; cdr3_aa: CASSLDLVSYEQYF
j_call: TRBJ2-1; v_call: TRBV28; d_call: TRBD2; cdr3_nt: TGTGCCAGCAGTAAGGGACTAGCGGGAGTTGAGCAGTTCTTC; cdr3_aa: CASSKGLAGVEQFF
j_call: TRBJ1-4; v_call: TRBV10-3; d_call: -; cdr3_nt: TGTGCCATCAGTGAGTCGAGGGAAAAACTGTTTTTT; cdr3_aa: CAISESREKLFF
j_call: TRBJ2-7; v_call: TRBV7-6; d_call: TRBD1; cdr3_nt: TGTGCCAGCAGCCAAACAGGGGACGTAGGCGAGCAGTACTTC; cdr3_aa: CASSQTGDVGEQYF
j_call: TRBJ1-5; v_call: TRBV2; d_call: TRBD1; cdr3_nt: TGTGCCAGCAGTGAAGGGGACAGGGATCAGCCCCAGCATTTT; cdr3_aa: CASSEGDRDQPQHF
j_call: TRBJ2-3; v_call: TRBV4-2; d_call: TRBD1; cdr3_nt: TGTGCCAGCAGCCAAGCTGCGCTTCGCACACAGGGGACGCAGTATTTT; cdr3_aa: CASSQAALRTQGTQYF
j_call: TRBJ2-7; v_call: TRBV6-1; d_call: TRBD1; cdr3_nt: TGTGCCAGCAGTGATCCCCGGACAGGAGCCTCCTACGAGCAGTACTTC; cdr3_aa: CASSDPRTGASYEQYF
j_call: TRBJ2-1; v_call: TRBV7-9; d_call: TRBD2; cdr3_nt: TGTGCCAGCAGCCTCACTAGCGGGAGAAGGTCCTACAATGAGCAGTTCTTC; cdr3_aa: CASSLTSGRRSYNEQFF
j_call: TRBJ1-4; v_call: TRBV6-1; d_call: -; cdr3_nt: TGTGCCAGCAGTGAAACCCGGGGGGGCGTTGGTGAAAAACTGTTTTTT; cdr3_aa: CASSETRGGVGEKLFF